The 30 T cell receptor beta chains in this list originate from one sample, sequenced in a study of shared clonotypes between healthy human individuals. Generated by immunoSEQ multiplex PCR, the TCRdb table keeps only in-frame clones and is missing some. The sample includes approximately 92,000 clones, almost 70% of them seen just once. Sequencing was performed on memory CD8+ T cells sorted from blood. As to subset: CD45RO+ cells pooled with CCR7-negative TemRA cells. The receptor set was obtained from a man aged 25 to 40 in good health.

The chain employs TRBV10-3 and TRBJ2-7; TRBD1 matches at 9 bases. Per the germline V gene, CDR1 is ENHRY and CDR2 is SYGVKD. Trimming at V came to 5 bases and at J to 0 bases, leaving 5 bases not matched to a gene. The CDR3 extends over 15 amino acids. Written as DNA, the CDR3 is TGTGCCATCAGTTCGGGACAGGGAAGCTCCTACGAGCAGTACTTC. Translated, it gives CAISSGQGSSYEQYF.

This sequence joins TRBV7-2 and TRBJ2-1; TRBD2 matches 13 bases. Per germline, CDR1 SGHTA and CDR2 FQGNSA. The CDR3 consists of 15 residues. J gave up 5 bases and V 5 bases, and 3 bases lay outside the gene matches. The DNA for the CDR3 is TGTGCCAGCAGCCGGGGACTAGCGGGAAACAATGAGCAGTTCTTC. Translating it yields CASSRGLAGNNEQFF. Full variable domain (outside the CDR3, taken from reference TRBV7-2 and TRBJ2-1): GAGVSQSPSNKVTEKGKDVELRCDPISGHTALYWYRQSLGQGLEFLIYFQGNSAPDKSGLPSDRFSAERTGGSVSTLTIQRTQQEDSAVYLCASSRGLAGNNEQFFGPGTRLTVL.

The chain joins TRBV6-1 to TRBJ2-1; TRBD2 is a possible D gene (6 bases). Germline CDR1 reads MNHNS; CDR2 reads SASEGT. CDR3 size: 11 residues. Trimming removed 5 bases at V and 11 bases at J, with 10 bases between. CDR3 protein: CASSYGGKQFF. The CDR3 DNA reads as TGTGCCAGCAGTTACGGGGGAAAGCAGTTCTTC.

This clone was seen at least ten times. The chain recombines TRBV6-4 with TRBJ2-1; D is possibly TRBD2 (6 bases). The CDR3 runs to 16 residues. Germline V gene lookup returns CDR1 MRHNA and CDR2 SNTAGT. Trimming left V 4 bases short and J 4 bases short, with 17 bases between. CDR3 coding DNA: TGTGCCAGCAGTGTGGAGGCGGGATCCCCTTACAATGAGCAGTTCTTC. Protein sequence: CASSVEAGSPYNEQFF.

V gene TRBV5-4 combines with J gene TRBJ2-1, with 10 nucleotides matching TRBD1. Germline lookup yields CDR1 SGHNT and CDR2 YYREEE (reference sequence). J was trimmed by 5 bases and V by 0 bases; bases with no gene match: 2. The CDR3 loop spans 15 amino acids. In DNA, the CDR3 is TGTGCCAGCAGCTTGGAAGGACAGGGGGACAATGAGCAGTTCTTC. It specifies CASSLEGQGDNEQFF. The whole variable domain, remainder taken from reference TRBV5-4 and TRBJ2-1, is ETGVTQSPTHLIKTRGQQVTLRCSSQSGHNTVSWYQQALGQGPQFIFQYYREEENGRGNFPPRFSGLQFPNYSSELNVNALELDDSALYLCASSLEGQGDNEQFFGPGTRLTVL.

V gene TRBV19 combines with J gene TRBJ2-3; TRBD2 aligns across 10 bases. The V gene's germline CDR1 is LNHDA and CDR2 SQIVND (reference sequence). With 4 bases clipped from V and 3 bases from J, the junction kept 1 base outside the gene matches. The CDR3 is 14 amino acids. The CDR3 loop is CASSTSGSTDTQYF. In DNA, the CDR3 is TGTGCCAGTAGTACTAGCGGGAGTACAGATACGCAGTATTTT.

This clone has just a few counts. V usage is TRBV6-6 and J usage is TRBJ2-7; D unclear. The CDR3 runs to 13 residues. Germline-derived CDR1 and CDR2 are MNHNY and SVGAGI (reference sequence). Trimming left V 2 bases short and J 2 bases short, with 7 bases between. The CDR3 protein is CASSYATTYEQYF. The CDR3 DNA is TGTGCCAGCAGTTACGCAACCACCTACGAGCAGTACTTC.

V usage is TRBV29-1 and J usage is TRBJ2-7; the match to TRBD2 covers 8 bases. The CDR3 length is 17 residues. Trimming cost V 0 bases and J 3 bases; bases outside gene matches: 13. Germline lookup yields CDR1 SQVTM and CDR2 ANQGSEA. CDR3 nucleotide sequence: TGCAGCGTTGAAGAATTGAATACGGGAGGGCCTCACTACGAGCAGTACTTC. Encoded protein: CSVEELNTGGPHYEQYF.

The chain combines TRBV27 with TRBJ2-7; D perhaps matches TRBD1 (6 bases). Germline lookup yields CDR1 MNHEY and CDR2 SMNVEV (reference sequence). This CDR3 comprises 14 residues. V was trimmed by 5 bases and J by 2 bases, leaving 13 bases between them. CDR3 sequence: CASSLTGSAYEQYF. Written as DNA, the CDR3 is TGTGCCAGCAGTCTTACAGGGTCCGCCTACGAGCAGTACTTC.

As regards this clone: At the DNA level, this CDR3 is encoded by other sequences in the same sample as well. The genes are TRBV5-5 and TRBJ1-5, with no clear D. The CDR3 covers 14 residues. Germline CDR1 reads SGHKS; CDR2 reads YYEKEE (reference sequence). V was cut by 0 bases and J by 4 bases, with 8 bases left in between. CDR3: CASSLEAGNQPQHF. The DNA for the CDR3 is TGTGCCAGCAGCTTGGAAGCCGGTAATCAGCCCCAGCATTTT.

V and J are TRBV10-2 and TRBJ2-4; 15 bases line up with TRBD2. V lost 8 bases, J lost 8 bases, and 13 bases stayed unmatched. Germline loops: CDR1 WSHSY, CDR2 SAAADI. The CDR3 length is 17 residues. CDR3 loop: CASGEEGLAGGGYIQYF. CDR3 nucleotides: TGCGCCAGCGGGGAGGAGGGACTAGCGGGAGGAGGGTACATTCAGTACTTC.

This rearrangement joins TRBV9 to TRBJ2-3; a possible D gene is TRBD2 (5 bases). Trimming removed 4 bases from V and 4 bases from J, with 13 bases in between. Germline V gene lookup returns CDR1 SGDLS and CDR2 YYNGEE. This CDR3 is 14 amino acids long. CDR3 loop: CASSLGVGADTQYF. CDR3 bases: TGTGCCAGCAGCCTCGGGGTGGGTGCAGATACGCAGTATTTT.

The chain couples TRBV5-4 to TRBJ1-2; weak D call: TRBD1 (6 bases). The CDR3 has 16 residues. Per the germline V gene, CDR1 is SGHNT and CDR2 is YYREEE (reference sequence). Trimming took off 4 bases at V and 5 bases at J, with 21 bases between the two ends. The CDR3 reads CASSIRLRGRRYGYTF. CDR3 in DNA: TGTGCCAGCAGCATTAGGCTTCGGGGGCGGCGATATGGCTACACCTTC.

This clone came up many times. The chain couples TRBV25-1 to TRBJ2-7; TRBD1 might be the D (6 bases). Trimming took 3 bases from V and 3 from J, leaving 9 bases between them. Germline V gene data show CDR1 as MGHDK and CDR2 as SYGVNS. The length of the CDR3 is 13 residues. The CDR3 sequence: CASSEGHIYEQYF. The CDR3 DNA reads TGTGCCAGCAGTGAGGGACACATCTACGAGCAGTACTTC.

This chain links TRBV7-8 with TRBJ1-4; 7 bases agree with TRBD1. After removal of 0 bases from V and 5 bases from J, the junction contained 6 bases not matched to a gene. This CDR3 contains 16 residues. Germline values: CDR1 SGHVS, CDR2 FQNEAQ. CDR3 loop: CASSLAPTGPNEKLFF. CDR3 DNA sequence: TGTGCCAGCAGCTTAGCGCCGACAGGGCCAAATGAAAAACTGTTTTTT.

This clone showed up just a few times. The rearrangement joins TRBV5-1 to TRBJ2-7; D perhaps matches TRBD2 (6 bases). This CDR3 contains 16 residues. Germline-derived CDR1 and CDR2 are SGHRS and YFSETQ. Trimming pared 0 bases from V and 2 bases from J, leaving 15 bases between. This CDR3 reads CASSLEFGTATYEQYF. The CDR3 DNA reads as TGCGCCAGCAGCTTGGAATTCGGGACTGCCACCTACGAGCAGTACTTC.

This clone was seen only a few times. J is TRBJ2-7 and V is TRBV7-8; the D gene is possibly TRBD2 (6 bases). The V gene lost 5 bases and the J gene lost 0 bases, with 11 bases spanning the gap. The CDR3 contains 14 residues. Germline lookup yields CDR1 SGHVS and CDR2 FQNEAQ. DNA for the CDR3: TGTGCCAGCAGCCTCGCGGGGATCTCCTACGAGCAGTACTTC. Translating gives CASSLAGISYEQYF.

This clone was observed once. The chain employs TRBV4-1 and TRBJ2-5, with D maybe TRBD2 (7 bases). From germline, CDR1 is MGHRA and CDR2 YSYEKL. CDR3 length: 15 amino acids. Trimming took off 4 bases at V and 3 bases at J, with 15 bases between the two ends. The CDR3 sequence is CASSPLGGGEETQYF. The CDR3 DNA follows: TGCGCCAGCAGCCCTTTGGGAGGGGGAGAAGAGACCCAGTACTTC.

J is TRBJ1-5 and V is TRBV6-4; possibly TRBD1 for D (5 bases). The CDR3 contains 13 residues. V was clipped by 5 bases and J by 1 base, with 6 bases between them. Germline lookup yields CDR1 MRHNA and CDR2 SNTAGT. The CDR3 DNA reads TGTGCCAGCAGTCGGGACAGCAATCAGCCCCAGCATTTT. Translated, it gives CASSRDSNQPQHF.

This sequence joins TRBV7-9 and TRBJ2-7; weak D call: TRBD2 (5 bases). CDR3 length: 13 amino acids. V was shortened by 6 bases and J by 4 bases, with 13 bases between the two germline ends. Germline V lookup: CDR1 SEHNR, CDR2 FQNEAQ (reference sequence). In DNA, the CDR3 is TGTGCCAGCAGTTCACCGGGAAGGTACGAGCAGTACTTC. Encoded protein: CASSSPGRYEQYF.

This clone was detected only once. At one end, the junction sequence differs from germline, possibly due to a read error. J is TRBJ2-5 and V is TRBV2; possible D gene TRBD2, 6 bases. CDR1 SNHLY and CDR2 FYNNEI come from the germline V gene. This CDR3 has 11 amino acids. The CDR3 DNA reads as TGTGCCAGCAGTGTCGGGGGTCCCGGGAACTTC. Its translation is CASSVGGPGNF.

The chain has TRBV11-2 and TRBJ2-3; TRBD2 aligns across 9 bases. The trim removed 1 base at V and 2 bases at J, leaving 10 bases unmatched. CDR3 length: 18 residues. Germline assignment: CDR1 SGHAT and CDR2 FQNNGV. DNA of the CDR3: TGTGCCAGCAGCTTAGGCGGGAGGGCCGGTTTTTACACAGATACGCAGTATTTT. Translated: CASSLGGRAGFYTDTQYF.

The sample holds many counts of this clone. The chain combines TRBV6-5 with TRBJ2-7, with 10 bases that match TRBD2. The V gene end was trimmed by 2 bases and the J gene end by 4 bases; junction bases not matched to a gene: 8. In germline, CDR1 is MNHEY, CDR2 SVGAGI. The CDR3 length is 16 residues. The CDR3 is CASSYAGTSALYEQYF. The CDR3 DNA reads TGTGCCAGCAGTTACGCCGGGACTAGCGCGTTATACGAGCAGTACTTC.

Only a few counts were recorded for this clone. The chain is built from TRBV27 and TRBJ2-1, with TRBD2 identical over 9 bases. The V segment lost 3 bases and the J segment 5 bases; nucleotides outside the gene matches: 5. The CDR3 runs 15 residues. Germline CDR1 and CDR2: MNHEY and SMNVEV (reference sequence). The DNA of the CDR3 is TGTGCCAGCAGTTTTCGCGGGAGGGCCGACAATGAGCAGTTCTTC. Amino acids: CASSFRGRADNEQFF.

This clone was counted between two and nine times. The chain links TRBV6-5 to TRBJ1-2; 9 nucleotides align to TRBD1. Germline V gene lookup returns CDR1 MNHEY and CDR2 SVGAGI. This CDR3 spans 15 amino acids. The V gene end was trimmed by 6 bases and the J gene end by 4 bases; junction bases not matched to a gene: 9. In DNA form, the CDR3 reads TGTGCCAGCAGCAGACAGGGGGACGGCGTCTATGGCTACACCTTC. It translates to CASSRQGDGVYGYTF.

J is TRBJ1-4 and V is TRBV28; D may be TRBD1 (5 bases). The CDR3 runs 17 residues. Germline CDR1 reads MDHEN; CDR2 reads SYDVKM. Between the trimmed V and J ends, which lost 3 bases and 4 bases, there was a span of 18 bases. CDR3 coding DNA: TGTGCCAGCAGTTTGTGGGGCAGGGAGGCGGGTAATGAAAAACTGTTTTTT. Residues: CASSLWGREAGNEKLFF.

The chain is built from TRBV28 and TRBJ1-3; D is unclear. With 8 bases removed from V and 0 bases from J, the gap between germline ends came to 8 bases. CDR1 and CDR2 (germline): MDHEN, SYDVKM. This CDR3 region has 13 residues. CDR3 region: CASFRGSGNTIYF. The CDR3 nucleotides are TGTGCCAGCTTCAGAGGCTCTGGAAACACCATATATTTT.

The genes are TRBV7-8 and TRBJ2-7, with a weak D call TRBD1 (5 bases). With 5 bases removed from V and 1 base from J, the gap between germline ends came to 15 bases. The germline V gene encodes CDR1 SGHVS and CDR2 FQNEAQ. This CDR3 spans 15 amino acids. CDR3 amino acids: CASSHRRVVSYEQYF. In DNA form, the CDR3 reads TGTGCCAGCAGCCATCGCAGGGTAGTATCCTACGAGCAGTACTTC.

The rearrangement links TRBV27 to TRBJ2-5; D may be TRBD1 (5 bases). The germline V gene encodes CDR1 MNHEY and CDR2 SMNVEV (reference sequence). Trimming took off 0 bases at V and 1 base at J, with 9 bases between the two ends. The CDR3 is 15 amino acids. DNA of the CDR3: TGTGCCAGCAGTTTATCGGGCAGGGCCCAAGAGACCCAGTACTTC. This sequence encodes CASSLSGRAQETQYF.

V usage is TRBV11-2 and J usage is TRBJ2-4; TRBD2 might be the D (6 bases). The CDR3 is 18 amino acids. In germline, CDR1 is SGHAT, CDR2 FQNNGV. V lost 1 base and J lost 0, with 16 bases in between. CDR3 in amino acids: CASSLGDWRRLAKNIQYF. CDR3 DNA: TGTGCCAGCAGCTTAGGGGACTGGAGGAGACTAGCCAAAAACATTCAGTACTTC. Looking up the rest from reference TRBV11-2 and TRBJ2-4 gives the full variable domain: EAGVAQSPRYKIIEKRQSVAFWCNPISGHATLYWYQQILGQGPKLLIQFQNNGVVDDSQLPKDRFSAERLKGVDSTLKIQPAKLEDSAVYLCASSLGDWRRLAKNIQYFGAGTRLSVL.